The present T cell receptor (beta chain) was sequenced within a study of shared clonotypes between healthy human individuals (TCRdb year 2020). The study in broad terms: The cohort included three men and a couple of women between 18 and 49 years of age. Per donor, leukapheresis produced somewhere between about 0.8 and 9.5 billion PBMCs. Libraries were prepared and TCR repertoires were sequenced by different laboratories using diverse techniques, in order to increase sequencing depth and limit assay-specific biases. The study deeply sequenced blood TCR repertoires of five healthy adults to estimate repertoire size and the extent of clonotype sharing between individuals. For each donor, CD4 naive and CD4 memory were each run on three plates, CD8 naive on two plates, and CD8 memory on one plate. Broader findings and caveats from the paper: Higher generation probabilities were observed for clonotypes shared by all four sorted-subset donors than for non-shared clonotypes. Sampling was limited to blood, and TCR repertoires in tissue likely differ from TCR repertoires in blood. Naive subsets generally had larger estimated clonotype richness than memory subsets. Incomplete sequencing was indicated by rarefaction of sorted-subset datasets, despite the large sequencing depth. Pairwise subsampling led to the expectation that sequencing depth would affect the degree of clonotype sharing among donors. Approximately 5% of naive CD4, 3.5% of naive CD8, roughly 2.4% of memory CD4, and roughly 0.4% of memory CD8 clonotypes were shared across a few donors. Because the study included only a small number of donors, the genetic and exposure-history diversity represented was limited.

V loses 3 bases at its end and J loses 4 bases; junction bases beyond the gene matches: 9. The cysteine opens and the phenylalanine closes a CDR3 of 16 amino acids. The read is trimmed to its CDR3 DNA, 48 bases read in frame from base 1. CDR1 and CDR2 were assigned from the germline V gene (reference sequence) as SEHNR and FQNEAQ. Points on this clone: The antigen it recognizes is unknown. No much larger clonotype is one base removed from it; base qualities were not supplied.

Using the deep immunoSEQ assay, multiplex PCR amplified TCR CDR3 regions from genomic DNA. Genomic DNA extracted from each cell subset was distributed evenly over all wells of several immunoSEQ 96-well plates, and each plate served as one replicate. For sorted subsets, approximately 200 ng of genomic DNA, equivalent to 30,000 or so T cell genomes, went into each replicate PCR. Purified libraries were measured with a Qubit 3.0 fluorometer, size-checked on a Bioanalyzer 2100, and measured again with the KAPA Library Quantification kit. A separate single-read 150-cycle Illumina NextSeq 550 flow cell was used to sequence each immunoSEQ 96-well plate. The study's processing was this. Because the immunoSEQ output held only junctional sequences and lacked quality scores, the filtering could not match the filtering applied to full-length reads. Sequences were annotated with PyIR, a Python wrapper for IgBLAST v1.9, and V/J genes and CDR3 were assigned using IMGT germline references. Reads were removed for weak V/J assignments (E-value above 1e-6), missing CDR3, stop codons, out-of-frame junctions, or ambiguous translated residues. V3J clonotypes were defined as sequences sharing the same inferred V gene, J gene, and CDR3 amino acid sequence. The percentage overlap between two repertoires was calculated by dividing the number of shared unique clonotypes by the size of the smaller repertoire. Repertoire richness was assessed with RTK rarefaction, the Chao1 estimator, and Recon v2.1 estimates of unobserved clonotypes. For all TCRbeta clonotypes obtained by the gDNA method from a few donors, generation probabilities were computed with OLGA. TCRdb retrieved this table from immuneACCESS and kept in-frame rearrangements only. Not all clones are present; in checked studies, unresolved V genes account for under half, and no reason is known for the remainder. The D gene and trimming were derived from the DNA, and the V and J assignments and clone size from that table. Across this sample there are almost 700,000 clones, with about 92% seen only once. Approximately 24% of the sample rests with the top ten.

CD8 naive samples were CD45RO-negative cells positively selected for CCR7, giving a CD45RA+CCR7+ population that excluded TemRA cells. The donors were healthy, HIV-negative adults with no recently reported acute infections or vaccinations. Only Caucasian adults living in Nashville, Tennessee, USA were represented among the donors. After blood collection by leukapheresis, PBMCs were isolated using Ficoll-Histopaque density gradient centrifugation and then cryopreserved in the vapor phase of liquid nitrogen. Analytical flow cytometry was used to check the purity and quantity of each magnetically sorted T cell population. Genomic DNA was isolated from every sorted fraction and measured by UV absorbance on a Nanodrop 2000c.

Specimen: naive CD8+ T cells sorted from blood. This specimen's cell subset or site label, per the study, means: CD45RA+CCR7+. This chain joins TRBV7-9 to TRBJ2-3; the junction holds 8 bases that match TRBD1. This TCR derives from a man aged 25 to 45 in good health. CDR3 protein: CASSFWTGSSPDTQYF. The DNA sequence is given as TGTGCCAGCAGCTTCTGGACAGGGAGTTCTCCAGATACGCAGTATTTT.